This T cell receptor beta chain was identified in a study of blood T cells in healthy people across ages. Per sample, a minimum of 6 million PBMCs were isolated. Using a J-beta primer mix together with a sample-barcoded 5' primer, a second PCR was run for roughly 7 to 12 cycles. Each CDR3 protein gets one entry after TCRdb re-called the 5' RACE reads with MiXCR. Of around 670,000 distinct CDR3 sequences listed, about 30% are singletons. Points on this clonotype: At one end the junction does not follow the germline gene, possibly because of a read error.

The specimen sequenced was blood. This clonotype was obtained from a woman older than 75 in good health.

This CDR3 reads CASSAGLGPDAQYF. The CDR3 DNA reads as TGTGCCAGCAGTGCCGGATTGGGACCAGATGCGCAGTATTTT. The chain is built from TRBV12-3 or TRBV12-4 and TRBJ2-3; the D call may be TRBD1 or TRBD2 (5 bases each). The CDR3 loop spans 14 amino acids.